What follows are 24 T cell receptor beta chains derived from one specimen sequenced in a study of blood T cell repertoires in COVID-19. TCRdb's copy holds only in-frame clones and misses some; the assay was immunoSEQ multiplex PCR. This repertoire shows about 330,000 clones, roughly 90% found once; its top ten account for roughly 4.1%. The sequenced material came from peripheral blood. These receptors originate from a woman in her forties or fifties with active or convalescent COVID-19.

The V gene is TRBV30, the J gene TRBJ1-6; 8 nucleotides match TRBD1. This CDR3 contains 14 residues. Germline CDR1 is GTSNPN and CDR2 is SVGIG (reference sequence). V shed 0 bases and J 6 bases; nucleotides not matched to a gene: 1. CDR3 region: CAWSVDRGNSPLHF. The CDR3, as DNA: TGTGCCTGGAGTGTAGACAGGGGTAATTCACCCCTCCACTTT.

This clone was counted a few times. The genes are TRBV5-8 and TRBJ1-4; 7 nucleotides match TRBD1. CDR3 length equals 15 residues. CDR1 and CDR2 from the germline V gene are SGHTS and YDEGEE. V lost 4 bases to trimming and J lost 5 bases; unmatched junction nucleotides: 8. CDR3: CASSTGDAHNEKLFF. CDR3 DNA: TGTGCCAGCAGCACAGGGGACGCACACAATGAAAAACTGTTTTTT.

CDR3 bases: TGTGCCAGTACCGTGACAGGGTTTAACACTGAAGCTTTCTTT. Translation: CASTVTGFNTEAFF. This sequence joins TRBV19 and TRBJ1-1; 7 bases agree with TRBD1. This CDR3 has 14 amino acids. Germline CDR1 reads LNHDA; CDR2 reads SQIVND (reference sequence). J lost 2 bases, V lost 7 bases, and 7 bases had no gene match.

This sequence joins TRBV10-3 and TRBJ2-5; TRBD2 agrees at 15 bases. V shed 5 bases, J shed 4 bases, and the junction held 5 bases outside the gene matches. The CDR3 spans 16 residues. The germline V gene has CDR1 ENHRY and CDR2 SYGVKD. CDR3 region: CAISTGLAGGSETQYF. CDR3 DNA sequence: TGTGCCATCAGTACCGGACTAGCGGGGGGGTCAGAGACCCAGTACTTC.

This chain links TRBV6-5 with TRBJ2-7, with 8 bases matching TRBD1. Germline V gives CDR1 MNHEY, CDR2 SVGAGI. The length of the CDR3 is 14 residues. V lost 7 bases, J lost 3 bases, and 8 bases stayed unmatched. In nucleotides, the CDR3 is TGTGCCAGCACCTCCAGGGGGCGAAGCTACGAGCAGTACTTC. It specifies CASTSRGRSYEQYF.

J is TRBJ2-2 and V is TRBV5-1, with 7 nucleotides matching TRBD1. The CDR3 consists of 15 residues. J was trimmed by 10 bases and V by 0 bases; bases with no gene match: 9. CDR1 and CDR2 from the germline V gene are SGHRS and YFSETQ. CDR3 residues: CASSLGSTGPEELFF. CDR3 DNA sequence: TGCGCCAGCAGCTTGGGATCGACAGGGCCCGAGGAGCTGTTTTTT. Combining the CDR3 with reference TRBV5-1 and TRBJ2-2 gives the whole variable domain KAGVTQTPRYLIKTRGQQVTLSCSPISGHRSVSWYQQTPGQGLQFLFEYFSETQRNKGNFPGRFSGRQFSNSRSEMNVSTLELGDSALYLCASSLGSTGPEELFFGEGSRLTVL.

The CDR3 loop is CAGRDSKETQYF. CDR3 DNA sequence: TGTGCCGGCCGCGACAGTAAAGAGACCCAGTACTTC. The chain links TRBV3-1 (or the pseudogene TRBV3-2) to TRBJ2-5, with D possibly TRBD1 on 5 matching bases. CDR1 and CDR2 (germline): LGHDT, YNNKEL (reference sequence). The CDR3 is 12 amino acids. V was clipped by 11 bases and J by 3 bases, with 13 bases between them.

In DNA, the CDR3 is TGTGCCAGCAGCTGGAAAACCAAACTAGCGGATCGCGCAGATACGCAGTATTTT. As protein: CASSWKTKLADRADTQYF. The J gene is TRBJ2-3, the V gene TRBV7-9; 8 bases fit TRBD2. In germline, CDR1 is SEHNR, CDR2 FQNEAQ (reference sequence). The ends lost 4 bases at V and 4 bases at J; junction bases unmatched: 16. This CDR3 has 18 residues.

V usage is TRBV4-2 and J usage is TRBJ1-3; no reliable D call. V lost 4 bases and J lost 4, with 14 bases in between. This CDR3 has 15 amino acids. Germline assignment: CDR1 LGHNA and CDR2 YNFKEQ. CDR3 region: CASSPPASGGNTIYF. CDR3 sequence (DNA): TGTGCCAGCAGCCCCCCGGCCTCGGGGGGAAACACCATATATTTT.

A note on this clone: The sample has other DNA sequences that encode this CDR3 too. The J gene is TRBJ1-5, the V gene TRBV18; 7 bases match TRBD1. The V gene's germline CDR1 is KGHSH and CDR2 LQKENI. V dropped 3 bases and J dropped 5; count of bases not matched to a gene: 7. The length of the CDR3 is 15 residues. As DNA, the CDR3 is TGTGCCAGCTCACCCCGGACAGGTGGTGATCAGCCCCAGCATTTT. Encoded protein: CASSPRTGGDQPQHF. Based on the CDR3 plus reference TRBV18 and TRBJ1-5, the full variable domain is NAGVMQNPRHLVRRRGQEARLRCSPMKGHSHVYWYRQLPEEGLKFMVYLQKENIIDESGMPKERFSAEFPKEGPSILRIQQVVRGDSAAYFCASSPRTGGDQPQHFGDGTRLSIL.

This chain joins TRBV2 and TRBJ1-4; 7 nucleotides match TRBD1. Germline trimming cut 7 bases from V and 7 bases from J; bases unmatched to any gene: 9. The CDR3 length is 14 residues. Germline lookup yields CDR1 SNHLY and CDR2 FYNNEI. The CDR3 loop is CASTLDRFGEKLFF. For the CDR3, the DNA is TGTGCCAGCACCTTGGACAGGTTCGGTGAAAAACTGTTTTTT.

This clone showed up just once. The J gene is TRBJ1-1, the V gene TRBV24-1; D unresolved. The CDR3 spans 14 residues. Germline V gives CDR1 KGHDR, CDR2 SFDVKD. With 0 bases removed from V and 4 bases from J, the gap between germline ends came to 8 bases. As DNA, the CDR3 is TGTGCCACCAGTGATTTGCAGGAAGCCACTGAAGCTTTCTTT. Its translation: CATSDLQEATEAFF.

The chain uses TRBV6-5 and TRBJ1-6, with TRBD1 matching over 7 bases. V was pared by 4 bases and J by 7 bases, with 7 bases of the junction left unmatched. Germline lookup yields CDR1 MNHEY and CDR2 SVGAGI. CDR3 length: 15 residues. This CDR3 is CASSSLRQGNSPLHF. CDR3 in DNA: TGTGCCAGCAGTTCCCTAAGACAGGGAAATTCACCCCTCCACTTT.

In DNA form, the CDR3 reads TGTGCCAGCAGCATCGGGACAGCCAATTCACCCCTCCACTTT. This encodes CASSIGTANSPLHF. The rearrangement uses TRBV13 and TRBJ1-6; 7 positions agree with TRBD1. J lost 7 bases, V lost 5 bases, and 5 bases had no gene match. The CDR3 has 14 amino acids. The germline V gene encodes CDR1 PRHDT and CDR2 FYEKMQ (reference sequence).

The sample holds one count of this clone. The chain recombines TRBV4-1 with TRBJ2-7; 14 bases agree with TRBD2. CDR1 MGHRA and CDR2 YSYEKL come from the germline V gene. CDR3 size: 17 residues. With V trimmed by 4 bases and J by 1 base, 6 bases remained unmatched. The CDR3 reads CASSRQGLAGDSYEQYF. DNA of the CDR3: TGCGCCAGCAGCCGACAGGGACTAGCGGGAGATTCCTACGAGCAGTACTTC.

Written as DNA, the CDR3 is TGTGCCAGCAGTGGTGGACTAGCGGAGACCCAGTACTTC. Its translation is CASSGGLAETQYF. The V call is TRBV2, the J call TRBJ2-5; TRBD2 agrees at 9 bases. The trim removed 4 bases at V and 5 bases at J, leaving 2 bases unmatched. Germline-derived CDR1 and CDR2 are SNHLY and FYNNEI. The CDR3 consists of 13 residues.

The chain links TRBV2 to TRBJ2-5, with 9 positions matching TRBD1. Germline assignment: CDR1 SNHLY and CDR2 FYNNEI. After removal of 4 bases from V and 5 bases from J, the junction contained 5 bases not matched to a gene. The CDR3 runs 14 residues. This CDR3 reads CASSADRGGETQYF. In DNA form, the CDR3 reads TGTGCCAGCAGTGCGGACAGGGGAGGGGAGACCCAGTACTTC.

The chain combines TRBV27 with TRBJ2-1; 10 bases fit TRBD2. The CDR3 is 13 amino acids. V lost 2 bases to trimming and J lost 14 bases; unmatched junction nucleotides: 6. The germline V gene encodes CDR1 MNHEY and CDR2 SMNVEV (reference sequence). The DNA of the CDR3 is TGTGCCAGCAGTTTAACTAGCGGGATAATGGAGTTCTTC. Protein sequence: CASSLTSGIMEFF.

The V call is TRBV7-9, the J call TRBJ2-3; TRBD2 matches 10 bases. V lost 4 bases to trimming and J lost 0 bases; unmatched junction nucleotides: 7. Germline-derived CDR1 and CDR2 are SEHNR and FQNEAQ (reference sequence). The CDR3 is 17 residues long. The CDR3 spells CASSSIGLAASTDTQYF. The CDR3 DNA reads as TGTGCCAGCAGCTCGATAGGACTAGCGGCTAGCACAGATACGCAGTATTTT.

The sample holds one count of this clone. The chain uses TRBV5-1 and TRBJ1-1, with 7 bases aligning to TRBD1. Germline-derived CDR1 and CDR2 are SGHRS and YFSETQ. This CDR3 comprises 14 residues. The V segment lost 4 bases and the J segment 0 bases; nucleotides outside the gene matches: 3. The CDR3 DNA follows: TGCGCCAGCAGCATAGGGACAGTGAACACTGAAGCTTTCTTT. This translates into CASSIGTVNTEAFF.

This chain connects TRBV7-3 to TRBJ2-5, with TRBD1 identical over 10 bases. The CDR3 is 13 amino acids. Germline-derived CDR1 and CDR2 are SGHTA and FQGTGA. V lost 5 bases and J lost 8; bases outside the gene matches: 5. CDR3: CASSPGQGFTQYF. The CDR3 nucleotides read TGTGCCAGCAGCCCGGGACAGGGGTTCACCCAGTACTTC. Using reference TRBV7-3 and TRBJ2-5 for the parts outside the CDR3, the full variable domain is GAGVSQTPSNKVTEKGKYVELRCDPISGHTALYWYRQSLGQGPEFLIYFQGTGAADDSGLPNDRFFAVRPEGSVSTLKIQRTERGDSAVYLCASSPGQGFTQYFGPGTRLLVL.

V is TRBV12-5 and J is TRBJ2-1; 12 nucleotides agree with TRBD2. The CDR3 runs 17 residues. V shed 3 bases and J 4 bases; nucleotides not matched to a gene: 7. CDR1 is LGHNT and CDR2 is FRNRAP in the germline V gene. The CDR3 DNA reads as TGTGCTAGTGGTTTACGACTAGCGGGGGAAGGGTACAATGAGCAGTTCTTC. Protein sequence: CASGLRLAGEGYNEQFF.

This chain joins TRBV6-4 and TRBJ2-6; the match to TRBD1 covers 7 bases. This CDR3 has 21 amino acids. CDR1 is MRHNA and CDR2 is SNTAGT in the germline V gene. V shed 1 base, J shed 0 bases, and the junction held 15 bases outside the gene matches. The CDR3 region is CASSDFPSGQLINSGANVLTF. The CDR3 nucleotides are TGTGCCAGCAGTGACTTCCCGTCGGGACAGCTTATAAACTCTGGGGCCAACGTCCTGACTTTC.

The V gene is TRBV7-2, the J gene TRBJ1-2; tentatively, D is TRBD1 (6 bases). Per germline, CDR1 SGHTA and CDR2 FQGNSA. This CDR3 is built from 14 residues. V was shortened by 2 bases and J by 3 bases, with 10 bases between the two germline ends. The CDR3 nucleotides read TGTGCCAGCAGCTTATTACAGGGTGACTATGGCTACACCTTC. It translates to CASSLLQGDYGYTF.